The 26 T cell receptor beta chains presented below share a single source sample, sequenced in a study of shared clonotypes between healthy human individuals. Clones were sequenced by immunoSEQ multiplex PCR, and TCRdb holds only the in-frame ones, with some missing. Here the sample spans about 980,000 clones, more than 75% being singletons. Input material: memory CD4+ T cells sorted from blood. Specified subset: CD45RA-negative fraction. The receptors stem from a man younger than 35 in good health.

The chain has TRBV27 and TRBJ1-6, with 7 bases matching TRBD1. This CDR3 is 14 amino acids long. V dropped 5 bases and J dropped 5; count of bases not matched to a gene: 3. Germline CDR1 MNHEY, CDR2 SMNVEV (reference sequence). The CDR3 region has the DNA TGTGCCAGCAGTCCAGGGGGGAATAATTCACCCCTCCACTTT. This sequence encodes CASSPGGNNSPLHF.

This clone has a single count. This chain connects TRBV7-8 to TRBJ2-3, with 13 bases lining up with TRBD2. Germline lookup yields CDR1 SGHVS and CDR2 FQNEAQ. With V trimmed by 4 bases and J by 5 bases, 6 bases remained unmatched. The CDR3 has 16 amino acids. Written as DNA, the CDR3 is TGTGCCAGCAGCTCGGGGACTAGCGGGGACAGAGATACGCAGTATTTT. It codes for CASSSGTSGDRDTQYF.

The chain recombines TRBV5-1 with TRBJ2-1; a weak D match, TRBD1 (5 bases). The CDR3 is 14 amino acids. CDR1 is SGHRS and CDR2 is YFSETQ in the germline V gene. Trimming left V 4 bases short and J 0 bases short, with 8 bases between. CDR3 protein: CASSPGASYNEQFF. Here the CDR3 DNA reads TGCGCCAGCAGCCCTGGGGCCTCCTACAATGAGCAGTTCTTC.

This chain joins TRBV30 and TRBJ1-5, with a possible D match to TRBD1 (5 bases). Germline assignment: CDR1 GTSNPN and CDR2 SVGIG (reference sequence). Trimming removed 0 bases at V and 6 bases at J, with 12 bases between. The CDR3 is made up of 14 amino acids. In nucleotides, the CDR3 is TGTGCCTGGAGTGTCGCGGGGCAAAGTCAGCCCCAGCATTTT. Amino acid sequence: CAWSVAGQSQPQHF. Together with reference TRBV30 and TRBJ1-5, the CDR3 gives the full variable domain: SQTIHQWPATLVQPVGSPLSLECTVEGTSNPNLYWYRQAAGRGLQLLFYSVGIGQISSEVPQNLSASRPQDRQFILSSKKLLLSDSGFYLCAWSVAGQSQPQHFGDGTRLSIL.

This clone was found once. The sample carries other DNA sequences with the same CDR3. CDR3 residues: CASSATSTDTQYF. CDR3 coding DNA: TGTGCCAGCAGCGCAACTAGCACAGATACGCAGTATTTT. The chain has TRBV9 and TRBJ2-3, with D hard to call. The germline V and J ends were trimmed by 3 bases and 0 bases, with 5 bases remaining between them. Looked up from germline, CDR1 is SGDLS and CDR2 is YYNGEE. The CDR3 runs 13 residues.

This clone was counted only a few times. The rearrangement joins TRBV13 to TRBJ2-3; D is perhaps TRBD2 (6 bases). The germline gives CDR1 PRHDT, CDR2 FYEKMQ (reference sequence). Deletions cut 6 bases from V and 0 bases from J, with 13 bases between. CDR3 length: 15 residues. Here the CDR3 DNA reads TGTGCCAGCAGTCGCCTAGCGCCGAGCACAGATACGCAGTATTTT. It translates to CASSRLAPSTDTQYF.

A single count supports this clone. One junction end does not reproduce the germline sequence, and a read error may be involved. V and J are TRBV23-1 and TRBJ1-5; the D is unclear. TRBV23-1 is designated an ORF whose function remains uncertain. The CDR3 has 17 amino acids. The CDR3 coding sequence is TGCGCCAGCAGCCAATTGCTCAGACCCTCTAGCAATCAGCCCCAGCATTTT. This encodes CASSQLLRPSSNQPQHF.

The genes are TRBV18 and TRBJ1-5; perhaps TRBD1 as D (5 bases). In germline, CDR1 is KGHSH, CDR2 LQKENI. The CDR3 is made up of 15 amino acids. V lost 1 base, J lost 3 bases, and 10 bases lay in between. CDR3 nucleotide sequence: TGTGCCAGCTCACCACTTGGGGCCAACAATCAGCCCCAGCATTTT. It translates to CASSPLGANNQPQHF.

Remarks on this clone: The sample carries other DNA sequences with the same CDR3. This chain joins TRBV7-2 and TRBJ1-3; the match to TRBD1 covers 7 bases. The CDR3 is made up of 14 amino acids. Germline CDR1 reads SGHTA; CDR2 reads FQGNSA. The V gene end was trimmed by 2 bases and the J gene end by 3 bases; junction bases not matched to a gene: 1. The CDR3 DNA follows: TGTGCCAGCAGCTTAAACAGGGGTGGAAACACCATATATTTT. Its protein is CASSLNRGGNTIYF.

Only one count was recorded for this clone. This chain uses TRBV2 with TRBJ1-6; 9 nucleotides match TRBD1. This CDR3 has 15 residues. With 6 bases clipped from V and 3 bases from J, the junction kept 3 bases outside the gene matches. The germline gives CDR1 SNHLY, CDR2 FYNNEI. The CDR3 here is CASRGTGHYNSPLHF. As DNA, the CDR3 is TGTGCCAGCAGGGGGACAGGGCACTATAATTCACCCCTCCACTTT.

The chain recombines TRBV12-1 with TRBJ2-1; TRBD2, as called in the table, went unchecked against the DNA. TRBV12-1 is a pseudogene locus. The CDR3 is 16 amino acids. The CDR3 loop reads CASSPAGRSSYNEQFF. DNA for the CDR3: TGTGCCAGCAGCCCTGCGGGACGTAGCTCCTACAATGAGCAGTTCTTC.

This sequence joins TRBV2 and TRBJ2-2, with D maybe TRBD2 (6 bases). Germline CDR1 SNHLY, CDR2 FYNNEI. Trimming cost V 7 bases and J 5 bases, with 17 bases left between them. The CDR3 totals 15 residues. The CDR3 spells CASTVQTSGTGELFF. For the CDR3, the DNA is TGTGCCAGCACGGTTCAGACTAGTGGGACCGGGGAGCTGTTTTTT.

This chain links TRBV6-5 with TRBJ1-1; a possible D gene is TRBD1 (6 bases). The germline V gene encodes CDR1 MNHEY and CDR2 SVGAGI. Trimming stripped 2 bases from V and 1 base from J, with 11 bases between. The CDR3 sequence is 15 residues long. CDR3 sequence reads: CASSYLGTTNTEAFF. CDR3 nucleotides: TGTGCCAGCAGTTACCTCGGGACAACGAACACTGAAGCTTTCTTT.

The gene calls are TRBV5-6 and TRBJ2-5; TRBD2 is a possible D gene (6 bases). Deletions cut 4 bases from V and 2 bases from J, with 18 bases between. This CDR3 region has 16 residues. CDR1 and CDR2 from the germline V gene are SGHDT and YYEEEE. CDR3 sequence: CASSRPTSPTQETQYF. Here the CDR3 DNA reads TGTGCCAGCAGCCGGCCGACTAGTCCGACTCAAGAGACCCAGTACTTC.

The chain employs TRBV6-6 and TRBJ2-1; no clear D. V lost 7 bases and J lost 9, with 22 bases in between. The CDR3 has 15 amino acids. CDR1 and CDR2 (germline): MNHNY, SVGAGI (reference sequence). CDR3 nucleotide sequence: TGTGCCAGCACCCGTAATGGGGTCGCGGTGGGTGAGCAGTTCTTC. This translates into CASTRNGVAVGEQFF.

In the case of this clone: In the same sample, other DNA sequences code for this CDR3. V gene TRBV5-1 combines with J gene TRBJ2-6; D is perhaps TRBD1 or TRBD2 (6 bases each). From germline, CDR1 is SGHRS and CDR2 YFSETQ. V lost 5 bases and J lost 0, with 12 bases in between. The CDR3 extends over 16 amino acids. The CDR3 loop reads CASSRGGGSGANVLTF. The CDR3 DNA is TGCGCCAGCAGTCGAGGAGGGGGCTCTGGGGCCAACGTCCTGACTTTC.

The chain joins TRBV5-6 to TRBJ2-7; no definite D call. This CDR3 comprises 14 residues. V was pared by 0 bases and J by 3 bases, with 10 bases between. CDR1 is SGHDT, CDR2 YYEEEE, per germline. The CDR3 region is CASSLGQSYYEQYF. CDR3 sequence (DNA): TGTGCCAGCAGCTTGGGGCAGTCCTACTACGAGCAGTACTTC.

The V call is TRBV7-9, the J call TRBJ2-3, with TRBD2 as a possible D gene (6 bases). The CDR3 is made up of 14 amino acids. The V end lost 6 bases, the J end lost 1 base, and 11 bases lay between the germline ends. Germline V gene data show CDR1 as SEHNR and CDR2 as FQNEAQ (reference sequence). The CDR3 loop is CASRSGAGTDTQYF. The CDR3 DNA reads as TGTGCCAGCAGGTCGGGAGCCGGCACAGATACGCAGTATTTT. The whole variable domain, filled in from reference TRBV7-9 and TRBJ2-3, reads DTGVSQNPRHKITKRGQNVTFRCDPISEHNRLYWYRQTLGQGPEFLTYFQNEAQLEKSRLLSDRFSAERPKGSFSTLEIQRTEQGDSAMYLCASRSGAGTDTQYFGPGTRLTVL.

V is TRBV7-9 and J is TRBJ2-1, with D possibly being TRBD1 or TRBD2 (10 bases each). V lost 2 bases and J lost 8, with 19 bases in between. Germline CDR1 SEHNR, CDR2 FQNEAQ (reference sequence). The CDR3 loop spans 16 amino acids. CDR3 sequence: CASSLRSGGTGDEQFF. The DNA for the CDR3 is TGTGCCAGCAGCTTACGTAGCGGGGGGACAGGGGATGAGCAGTTCTTC.

This clone was counted only a few times. The V gene is TRBV7-9, the J gene TRBJ2-7; TRBD2 matches 10 bases. Germline CDR1 is SEHNR and CDR2 is FQNEAQ (reference sequence). The CDR3 spans 17 residues. Trimming cost V 5 bases and J 0 bases; bases outside gene matches: 10. Here the CDR3 reads CASSTRSGTSVSYEQYF. CDR3 nucleotide sequence: TGTGCCAGCAGCACCCGAAGCGGGACTAGCGTCTCCTACGAGCAGTACTTC.

Notes on this clone: Other DNA sequences in this sample translate to the same CDR3. The chain is built from TRBV19 and TRBJ2-1, with a tentative D call TRBD1 (5 bases). CDR3 length: 15 residues. Germline V gene lookup returns CDR1 LNHDA and CDR2 SQIVND (reference sequence). Trimming removed 1 base from V and 3 bases from J, with 10 bases in between. The CDR3 reads CASSIGRALYNEQFF. CDR3 DNA: TGTGCCAGTAGTATAGGCAGGGCTCTCTACAATGAGCAGTTCTTC.

Only a few counts were recorded for this clone. This sample also contains other DNA sequences that code for the same CDR3. This sequence joins TRBV19 and TRBJ2-2; D remains ambiguous. The CDR3 is 13 residues long. V lost 9 bases and J lost 1, with 9 bases in between. Germline lookup yields CDR1 LNHDA and CDR2 SQIVND (reference sequence). The chain's CDR3 is CASSPRNTGELFF. For the CDR3, the DNA is TGTGCCAGCTCCCCGAGGAACACCGGGGAGCTGTTTTTT.

This clone came up a few times. V usage is TRBV12-5 and J usage is TRBJ1-1; D gene uncertain. Trimming took off 9 bases at V and 0 bases at J, with 11 bases between the two ends. Germline lookup yields CDR1 LGHNT and CDR2 FRNRAP. The CDR3 runs to 13 residues. CDR3 bases: TGTGCTAGCGAGGTGGGAATGAACACTGAAGCTTTCTTT. Protein: CASEVGMNTEAFF.

This chain links TRBV5-4 with TRBJ2-3, with TRBD2 as a possible D gene (6 bases). Trimming cost V 4 bases and J 0 bases, with 12 bases left between them. The CDR3 sequence is 15 residues long. Germline CDR1 SGHNT, CDR2 YYREEE (reference sequence). The CDR3 is CASSPGSGSTDTQYF. The CDR3 DNA reads TGTGCCAGCAGCCCGGGCAGCGGGAGCACAGATACGCAGTATTTT.

V gene TRBV10-3 combines with J gene TRBJ2-4; the D gene is possibly TRBD1 (5 bases). Germline assignment: CDR1 ENHRY and CDR2 SYGVKD. V gave up 0 bases and J gave up 10 bases, with 16 bases separating them. CDR3 size: 15 residues. CDR3 residues: CAISESRQGPGIQYF. The CDR3, as DNA: TGTGCCATCAGTGAGTCGCGGCAGGGCCCCGGGATTCAGTACTTC.

This clone appeared many times. V is TRBV6-1 and J is TRBJ2-1, with D unclear. The CDR3 extends over 11 amino acids. Germline CDR1 is MNHNS and CDR2 is SASEGT. V gave up 6 bases and J gave up 10 bases, with 10 bases separating them. As DNA, the CDR3 is TGTGCCAGCAGGATACAAGTAGAGCAGTTCTTC. As protein: CASRIQVEQFF.